Presented here are 11 T cell receptor beta chains from one specimen sequenced in a study of T cells in Graves' hyperthyroidism and ophthalmopathy. It was RNA transcripts that yielded the amplified TCR beta CDR3 regions. The HTBI primer set drove a first-round RT-PCR of the TCR CDR3. TCRdb redid the calling of the multiplex PCR reads with MiXCR, one entry per CDR3 protein. The table has hundreds of thousands of distinct CDR3 sequences, about 15% seen once; the top ten hold 13%. The specimen was blood. The receptors were sampled from a man aged 18 to 30 with Graves' ophthalmopathy.

This clonotype was detected many times. V and J are TRBV30 and TRBJ1-5; possibly TRBD1 for D (6 bases). The CDR3 has 14 residues. V was shortened by 4 bases and J by 3 bases, with 13 bases between the two germline ends. Germline CDR1 reads GTSNPN; CDR2 reads SVGIG (reference sequence). CDR3 nucleotides: TGTGCCTGGACGCTGGGGGCTGACAATCAGCCCCAGCATTTT. Translated, it gives CAWTLGADNQPQHF.

This clonotype came up many times. V and J are TRBV27 and TRBJ2-5, with 7 nucleotides matching TRBD2. Germline V gene sequence: CDR1 MNHEY, CDR2 SMNVEV (reference sequence). J lost 3 bases, V lost 6 bases, and 10 bases had no gene match. The CDR3 totals 15 residues. The CDR3 reads CASRGTSAGEETQYF. The CDR3, as DNA: TGTGCCAGCAGGGGAACTAGCGCCGGAGAAGAGACCCAGTACTTC.

This clonotype came up a few times. The genes are TRBV14 and TRBJ2-1, with 7 positions matching TRBD1. With 9 bases clipped from V and 4 bases from J, the junction kept 12 bases outside the gene matches. The CDR3 covers 15 residues. Germline V gene data show CDR1 as SGHDN and CDR2 as FVKESK. The DNA for the CDR3 is TGTGCCAGTAAGGGATGGGACAGCTTTTACAATGAGCAGTTCTTC. Translation gives CASKGWDSFYNEQFF.

This clonotype came up many times. The chain has TRBV12-3 or TRBV12-4 and TRBJ2-5; 10 bases agree with TRBD2. The CDR3 contains 15 residues. With 6 bases clipped from V and 2 bases from J, the junction kept 6 bases outside the gene matches. CDR3 residues: CASSAGTSAQETQYF. In DNA, the CDR3 is TGTGCCAGCAGCGCCGGGACTAGCGCACAAGAGACCCAGTACTTC.

V is TRBV4-2 and J is TRBJ2-3; 12 positions agree with TRBD2. Trimming removed 0 bases from V and 5 bases from J; junction bases left unmatched: 6. CDR3 length: 17 residues. Germline CDR1 is LGHNA and CDR2 is YNFKEQ. CDR3 DNA sequence: TGTGCCAGCAGCCAAGATCGACTAGCGGGGGTTGTAGATACGCAGTATTTT. Its translation is CASSQDRLAGVVDTQYF.

This clonotype occurred a few times. The chain has TRBV5-8 and TRBJ2-1, with 7 bases identical to TRBD1. This CDR3 region has 13 residues. The germline V gene encodes CDR1 SGHTS and CDR2 YDEGEE. V lost 4 bases, J lost 9 bases, and 7 bases stayed unmatched. The CDR3 DNA sequence: TGTGCCAGCAGCCCAACACAGGGGAGTGAGCAGTTCTTC. It translates to CASSPTQGSEQFF.

This clonotype was found many times. This rearrangement joins TRBV5-1 to TRBJ2-5; no definite D call. The germline gives CDR1 SGHRS, CDR2 YFSETQ. This CDR3 region has 13 residues. V was trimmed by 4 bases and J by 7 bases, leaving 14 bases between them. CDR3 nucleotides: TGCGCCAGCAGCGGCCCCCCGCGATGGACCCAGTACTTC. It yields the protein CASSGPPRWTQYF.

The chain recombines TRBV29-1 with TRBJ1-2; D remains unclear. From germline, CDR1 is SQVTM and CDR2 ANQGSEA. Trimming removed 4 bases at V and 3 bases at J, with 12 bases between. The CDR3 length is 13 residues. CDR3 DNA: TGCAGCGTTGGTAATCTTGAGGACTATGGCTACACCTTC. It translates to CSVGNLEDYGYTF.

This clonotype showed up just a few times. The rearrangement links TRBV10-1 to TRBJ1-4; D unresolved. Between the trimmed V and J ends, which lost 3 bases and 4 bases, there was a span of 6 bases. CDR1 is WNHNN and CDR2 is SYGVQD in the germline V gene (reference sequence). This CDR3 contains 13 residues. The CDR3 loop is CASSEQFNEKLFF. CDR3 sequence (DNA): TGCGCCAGCAGTGAACAGTTTAATGAAAAACTGTTTTTT.

This clonotype was counted many times. This rearrangement joins TRBV29-1 to TRBJ2-1; 8 bases align to TRBD2. This CDR3 comprises 14 residues. The J segment lost 7 bases and the V segment lost 6 bases, leaving 11 bases of the junction unmatched. CDR1 and CDR2 from the germline V gene are SQVTM and ANQGSEA. CDR3 loop: CSVAGGPGWNEQFF. For the CDR3, the DNA is TGCAGCGTGGCGGGAGGCCCAGGTTGGAATGAGCAGTTCTTC.

This clonotype showed up many times. This chain links TRBV3-1 with TRBJ2-5, with D tentatively TRBD2 (6 bases). CDR1 and CDR2 (germline): LGHDT, YNNKEL (reference sequence). There are 15 residues in the CDR3. The V end lost 5 bases, the J end lost 1 base, and 14 bases lay between the germline ends. DNA of the CDR3: TGTGCCAGCAGCACTACTAGCCCCATCCAAGAGACCCAGTACTTC. Amino acids: CASSTTSPIQETQYF.